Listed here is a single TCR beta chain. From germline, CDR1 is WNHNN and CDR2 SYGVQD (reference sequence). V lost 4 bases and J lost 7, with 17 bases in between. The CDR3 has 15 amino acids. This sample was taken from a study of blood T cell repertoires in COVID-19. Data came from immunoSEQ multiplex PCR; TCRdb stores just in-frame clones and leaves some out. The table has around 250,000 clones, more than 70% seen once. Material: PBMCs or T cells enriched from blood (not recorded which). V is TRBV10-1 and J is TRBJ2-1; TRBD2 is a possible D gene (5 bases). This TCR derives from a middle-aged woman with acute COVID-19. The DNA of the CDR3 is TGCGCCAGCAGTGTTACACGGGGTCAATTGAATGAGCAGTTCTTC. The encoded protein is CASSVTRGQLNEQFF.